This T cell receptor beta chain was sequenced during a study of cytomegalovirus exposure and HLA in healthy donors. For the study at large: Drawn from HLA-typed donors, about 82 million unique TCRs were held in an early data release.

V lost 3 bases and J lost 4, with 10 bases in between. The germline CDR1 and CDR2 sequences are SNHLY and FYNNEI. CDR3 length equals 14 residues. The PCR was carried out with 60 Vbeta primers and 13 Jbeta primers. Assay: immunoSEQ multiplex PCR; the TCRdb copy retains only in-frame clones and omits some. The table includes some 210,000 clones, 75% to 80% detected once. Findings and caveats of the study: Among the most significant clusters, several appeared linked to common viral pathogens in a later analysis. Published work reported that the classifier diagnosed cytomegalovirus status with high specificity and sensitivity.

In the case of this clone: Its antigen is not identified.

The TCR was taken from a woman aged 30 to 39 in good health and CMV-seropositive. The sequencing sample was made of PBMCs. The genes are TRBV2 and TRBJ2-1; tentative D call: TRBD2 (5 bases). The CDR3 DNA follows: TGTGCCAGCAGTGATTTTAGCGAGTACAATGAGCAGTTCTTC. Its translation: CASSDFSEYNEQFF.